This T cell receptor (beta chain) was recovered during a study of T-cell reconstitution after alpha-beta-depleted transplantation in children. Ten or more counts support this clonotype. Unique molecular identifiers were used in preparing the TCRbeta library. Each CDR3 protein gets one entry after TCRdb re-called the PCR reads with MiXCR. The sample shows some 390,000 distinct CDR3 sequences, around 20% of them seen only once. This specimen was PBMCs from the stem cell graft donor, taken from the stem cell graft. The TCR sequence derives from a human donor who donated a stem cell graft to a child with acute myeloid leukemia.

The CDR3, as DNA: TGTGCCAGCAGGCCTAGCGGCAATGAGCAGTTCTTC. Amino acids: CASRPSGNEQFF. The gene calls are TRBV6-5 and TRBJ2-1; 7 positions agree with TRBD2. The germline CDR1 and CDR2 sequences are MNHEY and SVGAGI. The trim removed 6 bases at V and 6 bases at J, leaving 2 bases unmatched. CDR3 length equals 12 residues.